Listed below are T cell receptor beta chains from one sample, sequenced in a study of blood T cell repertoires in COVID-19. Repertoires were generated with immunoSEQ multiplex PCR, while TCRdb's copy carries only in-frame clones and drops some. Of roughly 130,000 clones in the sample, about four fifths were seen once. Sequencing used peripheral blood. Source of these receptors: a woman over 75 with acute or convalescent COVID-19. CDR3s include the opening cysteine and the closing phenylalanine or tryptophan. The D gene is left open where the match is weak. Clone size is stated in some rows and not others, as once, few, many or a class when expanded.

TGTGCCAGCAGCAGAGGACAGGGGTACACTGAAGCTTTCTTT CASSRGQGYTEAFF TRBD1 TRBV6-5 . TRBJ1-1
TGTGCCAGCACCTTAACAGTGAACACTGAAGCTTTCTTT CASTLTVNTEAFF . TRBV7-8 . TRBJ1-1
TGTGCCTGGCTCGTTCCGGTCTTCCCGAACACTGAAGCTTTCTTT CAWLVPVFPNTEAFF . TRBV30 . TRBJ1-1
TGTGCCAGCCGGCAACCCCAGGGCAGGGGTAACTATGGCTACACCTTC CASRQPQGRGNYGYTF . TRBV2 . TRBJ1-2
TGCGCCAGCAGCGCGGACAGGGGCCCAGGTTTTGGTGAGCAGTTCTTC CASSADRGPGFGEQFF TRBD1 TRBV5-1 . TRBJ2-1
TGTGCCAGCAGCTTAAATAGCCAAAGCGGGGATTTACACAAAAACATTCAGTACTTC CASSLNSQSGDLHKNIQYF TRBD2 TRBV7-8 . TRBJ2-4
TGTGCCAGCAGCTTAGAACGGAATTCACCCCTCCACTTT CASSLERNSPLHF . TRBV7-2 . TRBJ1-6
TGTGCCAGCAGCTTAAATTCTGCGTCGAACACCGGGGAGCTGTTTTTT CASSLNSASNTGELFF . TRBV7-3 few TRBJ2-2
TGTGCCAGCAGCTTAGAGGCAGGGGTAGAGACCCAGTACTTC CASSLEAGVETQYF . TRBV7-9 . TRBJ2-5
TGTGCCAGCAGTGGGCCCTCTCGGGGCAATCAGCCCCAGCATTTT CASSGPSRGNQPQHF . TRBV2 . TRBJ1-5
TGTGCCAGCATGAGGCAGGGGGACACTGAAGCTTTCTTT CASMRQGDTEAFF TRBD1 TRBV2 . TRBJ1-1
TGTGCCAGCAGTTATCCCTGGACAGGGGTTTCCGGGGAGCTGTTTTTT CASSYPWTGVSGELFF TRBD1 TRBV7-9 . TRBJ2-2
TGTGCCAGCAGCCAAGTAAGGTGGAACGGAGGGAATGCAGGAGATGAGCAGTTCTTC CASSQVRWNGGNAGDEQFF . TRBV4-2 . TRBJ2-1
TGTGCCTGGGTGCCGGGACTACAGGTTGGGACCCAGTACTTC CAWVPGLQVGTQYF TRBD2 TRBV30 . TRBJ2-5
TGTGCCAGCTCACCACCGGCGACAGGGACAGATACGCAGTATTTT CASSPPATGTDTQYF TRBD1 TRBV18 once TRBJ2-3
TGCAGTGCTAGTAGCTTGGACAGGGCGGTACGGAATCAGCCCCAGCATTTT CSASSLDRAVRNQPQHF TRBD1 TRBV20-1 once TRBJ1-5
TGTGCCAGCAGCAACGGTGGGGGAGGCGCGAACACTGAAGCTTTCTTT CASSNGGGGANTEAFF . TRBV6-2/TRBV6-3 . TRBJ1-1
TGCGCCAGCAGCCAACGGACAGGGGGCACAGGGACTGAAGCTTTCTTT CASSQRTGGTGTEAFF TRBD1 TRBV4-1 . TRBJ1-1
TGTGCCAGCAGTTACTCCCGGGACAGACTAAACATTCAGTACTTC CASSYSRDRLNIQYF TRBD1 TRBV6-5 . TRBJ2-4
TGTGCCACCAGCAGAGAGAGGGGACTTGGGCCCCAGCATTTT CATSRERGLGPQHF . TRBV15 . TRBJ1-5